Below are 27 T cell receptor beta chains sequenced from a single sample in a study. Using its own MiXCR run on the RT-PCR reads, TCRdb lists one record per CDR3 protein. Here the sample spans about 680,000 distinct CDR3 sequences, 12% to 15% being singletons. Sequenced material: memory CD4+ T cells from blood. These receptors all come from a female donor in good health, serving as a healthy control.

The V and J genes are TRBV7-9 and TRBJ1-1; D unclear. CDR1 and CDR2 (germline): SEHNR, FQNEAQ (reference sequence). The CDR3 totals 14 residues. Trimming pared 6 bases from V and 1 base from J, leaving 12 bases between. The CDR3 region has the DNA TGTGCCAGCAGTCGGAATACGGGGAACACTGAAGCTTTCTTT. Residues: CASSRNTGNTEAFF.

The table lists this clonotype with many counts. The genes are TRBV4-1 and TRBJ2-1; 14 nucleotides line up with TRBD2. After removal of 3 bases from V and 7 bases from J, the junction contained 2 bases not matched to a gene. Germline CDR1 MGHRA, CDR2 YSYEKL. The CDR3 sequence is 15 residues long. The CDR3 DNA follows: TGCGCCAGCAGCCAGGGACTAGCGGGAGAGAATGAGCAGTTCTTC. The encoded protein is CASSQGLAGENEQFF.

This clonotype turned up a few times. The gene calls are TRBV5-6 and TRBJ1-1, with 9 bases aligning to TRBD1. The CDR3 spans 15 residues. The germline CDR1 and CDR2 sequences are SGHDT and YYEEEE. V lost 5 bases and J lost 4; bases outside the gene matches: 9. CDR3 nucleotide sequence: TGTGCCAGCAGTCTCCCGGGACAGGGAACCACTGAAGCTTTCTTT. It encodes CASSLPGQGTTEAFF.

The gene calls are TRBV10-3 and TRBJ2-1; TRBD2 matches at 7 bases. The V gene's germline CDR1 is ENHRY and CDR2 SYGVKD. CDR3 length equals 14 residues. The junction had 7 bases not matched to a gene; V was cut back by 6 bases and J by 5 bases. The CDR3 bases are TGTGCCATCAGCGTCGGGACTACGGACAATGAGCAGTTCTTC. It is translated as CAISVGTTDNEQFF.

V is TRBV20-1 and J is TRBJ1-1; D is ambiguous. Germline V lookup: CDR1 DFQATT, CDR2 SNEGSKA (reference sequence). The CDR3 has 16 residues. Deletions cut 0 bases from V and 2 bases from J, with 16 bases between. In DNA form, the CDR3 reads TGCAGTGCTAGAGATAATAACCGGGGATCAAACACTGAAGCTTTCTTT. This codes for CSARDNNRGSNTEAFF.

This chain uses TRBV15 with TRBJ2-2; D perhaps matches TRBD2 (7 bases). CDR1 is LNHNV and CDR2 is YYDKDF in the germline V gene (reference sequence). CDR3 length: 15 residues. V lost 6 bases to trimming and J lost 0 bases, with 11 bases between them. The CDR3 sequence is CATRRGPTNTGELFF. In DNA, the CDR3 is TGTGCCACCAGGCGGGGGCCTACGAACACCGGGGAGCTGTTTTTT.

This clonotype was picked up many times. J is TRBJ1-5 and V is TRBV20-1, with D possibly being TRBD1 (6 bases). Germline lookup yields CDR1 DFQATT and CDR2 SNEGSKA (reference sequence). Trimming stripped 6 bases from V and 0 bases from J, with 18 bases between. The CDR3 is 16 residues long. This CDR3 is CSASTGAGYSNQPQHF. DNA of the CDR3: TGCAGTGCCTCGACAGGCGCAGGCTATAGCAATCAGCCCCAGCATTTT.

This clonotype was observed many times. Sequence at one end of the junction differs from germline and may be a read error. This chain links TRBV5-1 with TRBJ2-7; 9 nucleotides agree with TRBD2. CDR1 is SGHRS, CDR2 YFSETQ, per germline. This CDR3 has 15 residues. CDR3 in DNA: TGTGCCAGCAGCTTAGGGGGTAGCGGGAGCTACGAGCAGTACTTC. Translated, it gives CASSLGGSGSYEQYF.

The chain joins TRBV27 to TRBJ2-5; TRBD1 aligns across 9 bases. The CDR3 is made up of 16 amino acids. CDR1 and CDR2 (germline): MNHEY, SMNVEV (reference sequence). Unmatched junction bases numbered 10, after V lost 5 bases and J lost 3 bases. The CDR3 DNA is TGTGCCAGCAGTCAGTTTAGACAGGGGGTAGAAGAGACCCAGTACTTC. It yields the protein CASSQFRQGVEETQYF.

The rearrangement joins TRBV4-3 to TRBJ2-3, with D possibly being TRBD1 or TRBD2 (5 bases each). The CDR3 has 14 residues. CDR1 and CDR2 (germline): LGHNA, YSLEER. Trimming took off 2 bases at V and 9 bases at J, with 15 bases between the two ends. The CDR3 coding sequence is TGCGCCAGCAGCCAAACCGGGACGGAGGTCACGCAGTATTTT. As protein: CASSQTGTEVTQYF.

This clonotype was counted ten times or more. The chain couples TRBV5-1 to TRBJ2-7; 10 positions match TRBD2. Germline values: CDR1 SGHRS, CDR2 YFSETQ. After removal of 0 bases from V and 6 bases from J, the junction contained 6 bases not matched to a gene. The CDR3 totals 15 residues. The CDR3 spells CASSLELAGVGEQYF. CDR3 DNA sequence: TGCGCCAGCAGCTTGGAGCTAGCGGGAGTCGGCGAGCAGTACTTC. Together with reference TRBV5-1 and TRBJ2-7, the CDR3 gives the full variable domain: KAGVTQTPRYLIKTRGQQVTLSCSPISGHRSVSWYQQTPGQGLQFLFEYFSETQRNKGNFPGRFSGRQFSNSRSEMNVSTLELGDSALYLCASSLELAGVGEQYFGPGTRLTVT.

This rearrangement joins TRBV12-3 or TRBV12-4 to TRBJ2-1, with 13 nucleotides matching TRBD2. The V gene end was trimmed by 6 bases and the J gene end by 10 bases; junction bases not matched to a gene: 6. The CDR3 totals 14 residues. CDR3 DNA: TGTGCCAGCAGGCCCGAACTAGCGGGGGGGGAGCAGTTCTTC. This sequence encodes CASRPELAGGEQFF.

This clonotype was picked up a small number of times. The rearrangement uses TRBV11-2 and TRBJ1-1; the D is unclear. Germline V gene sequence: CDR1 SGHAT, CDR2 FQNNGV. The CDR3 totals 13 residues. V lost 2 bases and J 7 bases, leaving 11 bases between the germline ends. CDR3 in DNA: TGTGCCAGCAGCTTACTACAAGTGGATGAAGCTTTCTTT. Its translation: CASSLLQVDEAFF.

The rearrangement joins TRBV5-1 to TRBJ2-5; D not certain. This CDR3 has 14 residues. V lost 5 bases to trimming and J lost 2 bases, with 13 bases between them. In germline, CDR1 is SGHRS, CDR2 YFSETQ. CDR3 sequence (DNA): TGCGCCAGCAGTTTCTTCACCAATCAAGAGACCCAGTACTTC. Translated, it gives CASSFFTNQETQYF.

This clonotype was recorded many times. The chain is built from TRBV5-6 and TRBJ1-6, with D perhaps TRBD1 (5 bases). Germline V gene lookup returns CDR1 SGHDT and CDR2 YYEEEE. V was clipped by 1 base and J by 10 bases, with 9 bases between them. The CDR3 consists of 13 residues. CDR3 region: CASSLWRGSPLHF. The CDR3, as DNA: TGTGCCAGCAGCTTGTGGAGGGGCTCACCCCTCCACTTT.

This chain uses TRBV7-2 with TRBJ2-5; D is perhaps TRBD2 (6 bases). CDR3 length: 13 amino acids. Trimming pared 6 bases from V and 5 bases from J, leaving 13 bases between. CDR1 and CDR2 (germline): SGHTA, FQGNSA. The DNA of the CDR3 is TGTGCCAGCAGACGTTCAAGCGGGGAGACCCAGTACTTC. This encodes CASRRSSGETQYF.

This clonotype was seen more than once but under ten times. V and J are TRBV12-3 or TRBV12-4 and TRBJ2-7; possibly TRBD1 or TRBD2 for D (7 bases each). Between the trimmed V and J ends, which lost 7 bases and 1 base, there was a span of 14 bases. This CDR3 comprises 14 residues. CDR3 protein: CASNRGGSSYEQYF. In nucleotides, the CDR3 is TGTGCCAGCAACAGGGGCGGGAGTTCCTACGAGCAGTACTTC.

This clonotype was counted only a few times. The V call is TRBV3-1, the J call TRBJ1-1; 8 positions match TRBD1. The germline CDR1 and CDR2 sequences are LGHDT and YNNKEL (reference sequence). Trimming cost V 2 bases and J 0 bases; bases outside gene matches: 8. The length of the CDR3 is 17 residues. The CDR3 sequence is CASSQLISTGVNTEAFF. The CDR3 region has the DNA TGTGCCAGCAGCCAACTGATATCGACAGGGGTGAACACTGAAGCTTTCTTT.

A single count supports this clonotype. J is TRBJ2-5 and V is TRBV6-2 or TRBV6-3, with TRBD1 as a possible D gene (6 bases). Deletions cut 2 bases from V and 4 bases from J, with 14 bases between. Germline CDR1 reads MNHEY; CDR2 reads SVGEGT. This CDR3 spans 15 amino acids. In DNA form, the CDR3 reads TGTGCCAGCAGTTACCTACAGGGTTTCGCAGAGACCCAGTACTTC. Translating it yields CASSYLQGFAETQYF.

In its sample, this clonotype was seen a few times. A much bigger clone sits one base away, suggesting this may be a read error. The chain uses TRBV7-9 and TRBJ2-1; the match to TRBD2 covers 14 bases. The ends lost 6 bases at V and 4 bases at J; junction bases unmatched: 2. This CDR3 spans 15 amino acids. Germline lookup yields CDR1 SEHNR and CDR2 FQNEAQ (reference sequence). The CDR3 region has the DNA TGTGCCAGCAGGACTAGCGGGAGGGGATACAATGAGCAGTTCTTC. Its protein is CASRTSGRGYNEQFF.

This clonotype has just a few counts. The DNA of the CDR3 is TGTGCCAGCAGCTTAGGACTCCCGCTGACGGGGGAGCTGTTTTTT. This translates into CASSLGLPLTGELFF. The J gene is TRBJ2-2, the V gene TRBV7-3, with a possible D match to TRBD2 (5 bases). Germline CDR1 SGHTA, CDR2 FQGTGA. CDR3 size: 15 residues. The ends were cut back, 2 bases at V and 8 bases at J, with 15 bases in the middle.

This clonotype was detected a few times. The J gene is TRBJ2-3, the V gene TRBV6-5, with 16 nucleotides matching TRBD2. The CDR3 has 19 residues. V gave up 5 bases and J gave up 2 bases; unmatched junction bases: 10. The germline V gene encodes CDR1 MNHEY and CDR2 SVGAGI. CDR3 coding DNA: TGTGCCAGCAGTCCCCCGGGACTAGCGGGAGGGGGTTCCACAGATACGCAGTATTTT. This sequence encodes CASSPPGLAGGGSTDTQYF.

This clonotype was observed a few times. This chain joins TRBV2 and TRBJ1-1; unclear D gene. V lost 2 bases, J lost 5 bases, and 9 bases lay in between. Germline-derived CDR1 and CDR2 are SNHLY and FYNNEI. The CDR3 length is 13 residues. The CDR3 DNA follows: TGTGCCAGCAGTGAAATTGTGGGGACTGAAGCTTTCTTT. Translation: CASSEIVGTEAFF.

This clonotype was picked up a small number of times. The rearrangement links TRBV11-2 to TRBJ1-2; the D gene is possibly TRBD1 (5 bases). Germline assignment: CDR1 SGHAT and CDR2 FQNNGV. V lost 4 bases and J lost 8, with 17 bases in between. This CDR3 comprises 14 residues. The CDR3 is CASSSLRRGEGYTF. The CDR3, as DNA: TGTGCCAGCAGCTCCCTGCGGCGGGGGGAGGGCTACACCTTC.

This clonotype occurred many times. This sequence joins TRBV5-1 and TRBJ2-1; TRBD2 matches at 12 bases. The CDR3 has 17 amino acids. V lost 3 bases, J lost 6 bases, and 10 bases stayed unmatched. Germline CDR1 SGHRS, CDR2 YFSETQ. DNA of the CDR3: TGCGCCAGCAGCTCGGGCAGGACTAGCGGGATCGGCAATGAGCAGTTCTTC. Its translation: CASSSGRTSGIGNEQFF. The full variable domain, in which reference TRBV5-1 and TRBJ2-1 provide the parts outside the CDR3, is KAGVTQTPRYLIKTRGQQVTLSCSPISGHRSVSWYQQTPGQGLQFLFEYFSETQRNKGNFPGRFSGRQFSNSRSEMNVSTLELGDSALYLCASSSGRTSGIGNEQFFGPGTRLTVL.

This chain links TRBV20-1 with TRBJ1-4; D remains unclear. The length of the CDR3 is 12 residues. Germline CDR1 reads DFQATT; CDR2 reads SNEGSKA (reference sequence). The V end lost 3 bases, the J end lost 5 bases, and 7 bases lay between the germline ends. CDR3 in DNA: TGCAGTGCTAGGGACCCAAATGAAAAACTGTTTTTT. Protein sequence: CSARDPNEKLFF.

This clonotype has a count of ten or more. V and J are TRBV18 and TRBJ1-1; D is unclear. The V end was cut by 8 bases, the J end by 3 bases, with 19 bases between. The germline gives CDR1 KGHSH, CDR2 LQKENI. The CDR3 extends over 15 amino acids. DNA of the CDR3: TGTGCCAGCCCCGCCCCGGGATCGGTCGACACTGAAGCTTTCTTT. Its translation is CASPAPGSVDTEAFF.